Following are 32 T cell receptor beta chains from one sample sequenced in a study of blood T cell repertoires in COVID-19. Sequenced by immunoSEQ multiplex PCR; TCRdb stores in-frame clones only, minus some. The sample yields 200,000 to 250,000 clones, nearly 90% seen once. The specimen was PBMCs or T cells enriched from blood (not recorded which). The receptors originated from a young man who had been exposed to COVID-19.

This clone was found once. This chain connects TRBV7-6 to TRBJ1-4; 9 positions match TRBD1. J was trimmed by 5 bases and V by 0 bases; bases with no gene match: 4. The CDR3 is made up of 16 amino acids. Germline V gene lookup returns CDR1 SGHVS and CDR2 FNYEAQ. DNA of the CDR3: TGTGCCAGCAGCTTAGCGGTAACAGGGGGCAATGAAAAACTGTTTTTT. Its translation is CASSLAVTGGNEKLFF.

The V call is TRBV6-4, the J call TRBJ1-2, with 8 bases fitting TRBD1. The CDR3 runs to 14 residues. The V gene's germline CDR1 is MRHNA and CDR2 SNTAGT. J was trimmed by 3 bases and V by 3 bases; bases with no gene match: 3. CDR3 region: CASSETGGYYGYTF. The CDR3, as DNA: TGTGCCAGCAGTGAAACAGGGGGTTACTATGGCTACACCTTC.

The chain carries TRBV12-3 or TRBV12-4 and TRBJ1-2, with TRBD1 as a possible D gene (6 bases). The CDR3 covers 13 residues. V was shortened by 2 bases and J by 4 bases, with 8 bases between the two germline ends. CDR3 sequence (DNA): TGTGCCAGCAGTTTATTACAGGGCTATGGCTACACCTTC. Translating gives CASSLLQGYGYTF.

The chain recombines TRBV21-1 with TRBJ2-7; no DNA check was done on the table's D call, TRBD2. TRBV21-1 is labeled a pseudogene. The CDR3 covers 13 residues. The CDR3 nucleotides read TGTGCCAGCAGCAAAACGGAGGTCTACGAGCAGTACTTC. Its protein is CASSKTEVYEQYF.

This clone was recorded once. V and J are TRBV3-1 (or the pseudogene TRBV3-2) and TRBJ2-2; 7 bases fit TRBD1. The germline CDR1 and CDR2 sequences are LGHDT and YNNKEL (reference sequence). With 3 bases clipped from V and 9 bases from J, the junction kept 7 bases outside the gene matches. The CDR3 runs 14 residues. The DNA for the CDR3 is TGTGCCAGCAGCCACCAGACAGGGCCCTGGGAGCTGTTTTTT. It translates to CASSHQTGPWELFF.

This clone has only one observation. For the CDR3, the DNA is TGTGCCAGCGCGATGGACGCGGGTGCTTCACCCCTCCACTTT. This translates into CASAMDAGASPLHF. V is TRBV6-4 and J is TRBJ1-6; the D is unclear. The V end lost 8 bases, the J end lost 9 bases, and 17 bases lay between the germline ends. From germline, CDR1 is MRHNA and CDR2 SNTAGT. The length of the CDR3 is 14 residues.

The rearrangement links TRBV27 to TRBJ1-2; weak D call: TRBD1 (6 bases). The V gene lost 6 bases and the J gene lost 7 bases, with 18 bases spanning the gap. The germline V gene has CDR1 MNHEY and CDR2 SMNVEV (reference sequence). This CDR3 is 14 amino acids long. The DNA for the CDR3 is TGTGCCAGCAGAACCCGACAGGCCGCAGCTGGCTACACCTTC. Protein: CASRTRQAAAGYTF.

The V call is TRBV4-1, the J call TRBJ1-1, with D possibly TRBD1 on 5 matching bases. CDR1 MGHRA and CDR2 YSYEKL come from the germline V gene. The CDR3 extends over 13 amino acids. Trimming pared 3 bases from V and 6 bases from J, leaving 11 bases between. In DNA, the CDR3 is TGCGCCAGCAGCCACAGGGAATCTCCTGAAGCTTTCTTT. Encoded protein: CASSHRESPEAFF.

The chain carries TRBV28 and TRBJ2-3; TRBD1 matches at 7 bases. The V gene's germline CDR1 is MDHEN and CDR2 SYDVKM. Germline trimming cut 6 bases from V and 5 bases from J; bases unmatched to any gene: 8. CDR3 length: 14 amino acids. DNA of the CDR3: TGTGCCAGCAGCGCCCAGGGGGAGCTAGATACGCAGTATTTT. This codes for CASSAQGELDTQYF.

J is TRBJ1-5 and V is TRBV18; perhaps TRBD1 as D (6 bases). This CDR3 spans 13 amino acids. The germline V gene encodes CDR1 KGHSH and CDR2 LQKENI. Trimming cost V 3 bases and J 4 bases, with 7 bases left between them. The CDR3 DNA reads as TGTGCCAGCTCACCCGACAGGAATCAGCCCCAGCATTTT. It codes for CASSPDRNQPQHF.

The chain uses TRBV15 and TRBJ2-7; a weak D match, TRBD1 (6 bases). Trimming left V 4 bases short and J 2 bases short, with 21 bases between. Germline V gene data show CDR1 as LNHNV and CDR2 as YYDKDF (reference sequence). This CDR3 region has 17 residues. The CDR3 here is CATSTDLTGTRAYEQYF. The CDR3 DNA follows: TGTGCCACCAGCACAGACTTAACCGGGACAAGGGCCTACGAGCAGTACTTC. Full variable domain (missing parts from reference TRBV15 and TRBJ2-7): DAMVIQNPRYQVTQFGKPVTLSCSQTLNHNVMYWYQQKSSQAPKLLFHYYDKDFNNEADTPDNFQSRRPNTSFCFLDIRSPGLGDTAMYLCATSTDLTGTRAYEQYFGPGTRLTVT.

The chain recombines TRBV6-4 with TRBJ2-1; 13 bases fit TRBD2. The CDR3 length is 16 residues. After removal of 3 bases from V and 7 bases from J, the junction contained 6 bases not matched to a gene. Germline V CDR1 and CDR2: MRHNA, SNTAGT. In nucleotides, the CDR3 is TGTGCCAGCAGTGAAGGACTAGCGGGGGTTTCGAATGAGCAGTTCTTC. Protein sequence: CASSEGLAGVSNEQFF.

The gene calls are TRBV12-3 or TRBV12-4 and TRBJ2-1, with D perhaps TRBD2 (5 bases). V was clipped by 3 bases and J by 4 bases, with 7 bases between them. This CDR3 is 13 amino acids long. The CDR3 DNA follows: TGTGCCAGCAGTTTTCGGGGTTACAATGAGCAGTTCTTC. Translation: CASSFRGYNEQFF.

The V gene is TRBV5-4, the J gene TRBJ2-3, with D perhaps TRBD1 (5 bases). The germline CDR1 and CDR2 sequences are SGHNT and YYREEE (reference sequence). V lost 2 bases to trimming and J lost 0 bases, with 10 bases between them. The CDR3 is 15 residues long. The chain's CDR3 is CASSFGTGSTDTQYF. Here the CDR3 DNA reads TGTGCCAGCAGCTTCGGAACAGGAAGCACAGATACGCAGTATTTT.

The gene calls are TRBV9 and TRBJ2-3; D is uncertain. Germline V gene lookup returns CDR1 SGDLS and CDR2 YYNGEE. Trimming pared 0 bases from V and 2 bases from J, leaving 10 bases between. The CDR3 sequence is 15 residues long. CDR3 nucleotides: TGTGCCAGCAGCGTAGGGGTAGGAGTCACAGATACGCAGTATTTT. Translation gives CASSVGVGVTDTQYF. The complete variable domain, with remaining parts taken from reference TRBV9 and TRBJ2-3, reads DSGVTQTPKHLITATGQRVTLRCSPRSGDLSVYWYQQSLDQGLQFLIQYYNGEERAKGNILERFSAQQFPDLHSELNLSSLELGDSALYFCASSVGVGVTDTQYFGPGTRLTVL.

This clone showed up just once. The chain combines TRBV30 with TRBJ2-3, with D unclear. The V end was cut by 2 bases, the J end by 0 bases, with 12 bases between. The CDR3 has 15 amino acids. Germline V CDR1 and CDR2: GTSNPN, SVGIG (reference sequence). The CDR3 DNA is TGTGCCTGGAGTTCGGTTCGCGCTAGCACAGATACGCAGTATTTT. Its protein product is CAWSSVRASTDTQYF.

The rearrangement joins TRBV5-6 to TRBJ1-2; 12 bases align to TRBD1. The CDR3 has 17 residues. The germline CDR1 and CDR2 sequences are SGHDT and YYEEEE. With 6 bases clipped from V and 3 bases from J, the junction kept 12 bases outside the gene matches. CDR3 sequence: CASTPGQGAQRYYGYTF. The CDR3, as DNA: TGTGCCAGCACCCCGGGACAGGGGGCGCAACGTTACTATGGCTACACCTTC.

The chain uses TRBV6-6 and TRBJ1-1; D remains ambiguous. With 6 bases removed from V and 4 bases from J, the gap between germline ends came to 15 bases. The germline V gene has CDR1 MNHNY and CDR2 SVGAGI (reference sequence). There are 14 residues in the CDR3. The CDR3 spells CASRLLGEGTEAFF. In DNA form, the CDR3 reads TGTGCCAGCAGACTTCTGGGCGAGGGCACTGAAGCTTTCTTT.

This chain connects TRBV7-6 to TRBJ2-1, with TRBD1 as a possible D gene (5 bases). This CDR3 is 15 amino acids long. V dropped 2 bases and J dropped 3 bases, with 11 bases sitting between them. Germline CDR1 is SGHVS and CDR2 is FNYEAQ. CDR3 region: CASSLSRGNYNEQFF. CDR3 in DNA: TGTGCCAGCAGCTTAAGTAGGGGAAACTACAATGAGCAGTTCTTC.

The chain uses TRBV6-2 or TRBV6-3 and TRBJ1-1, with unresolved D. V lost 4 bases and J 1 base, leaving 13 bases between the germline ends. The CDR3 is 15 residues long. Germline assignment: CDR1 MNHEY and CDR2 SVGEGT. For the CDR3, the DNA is TGTGCCAGCAGTTTACTTGGCCAGGCGAACACTGAAGCTTTCTTT. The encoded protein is CASSLLGQANTEAFF.

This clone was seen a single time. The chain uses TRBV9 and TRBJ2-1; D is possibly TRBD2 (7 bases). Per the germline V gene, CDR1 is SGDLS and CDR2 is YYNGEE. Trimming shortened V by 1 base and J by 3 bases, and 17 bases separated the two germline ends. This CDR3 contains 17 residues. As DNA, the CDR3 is TGTGCCAGCAGCGTATCGAGAGGGGGGGCTCGCTACAATGAGCAGTTCTTC. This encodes CASSVSRGGARYNEQFF.

The CDR3 region has the DNA TGTGCCAGCAGCCAGAACTCCGGGACAGGGGAAAATGGCTACACCTTC. Protein: CASSQNSGTGENGYTF. V and J are TRBV11-2 and TRBJ1-2; TRBD1 matches at 10 bases. This CDR3 comprises 16 residues. The V and J ends lost 5 bases and 6 bases, in that order; junction bases with no gene match: 12. In germline, CDR1 is SGHAT, CDR2 FQNNGV.

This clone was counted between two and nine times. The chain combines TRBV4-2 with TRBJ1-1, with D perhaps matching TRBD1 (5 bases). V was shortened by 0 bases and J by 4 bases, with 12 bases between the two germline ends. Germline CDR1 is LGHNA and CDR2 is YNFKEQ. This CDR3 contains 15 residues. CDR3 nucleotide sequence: TGTGCCAGCAGCCAAGACGTGGGGCGAGCCACTGAAGCTTTCTTT. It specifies CASSQDVGRATEAFF.

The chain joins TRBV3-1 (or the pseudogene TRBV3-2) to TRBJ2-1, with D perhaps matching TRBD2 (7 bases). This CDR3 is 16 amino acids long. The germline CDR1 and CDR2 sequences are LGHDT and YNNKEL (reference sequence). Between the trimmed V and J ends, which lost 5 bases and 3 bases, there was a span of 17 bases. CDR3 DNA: TGTGCCAGCAGCGTAACAGGGAGGGGGTACTACAATGAGCAGTTCTTC. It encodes CASSVTGRGYYNEQFF.

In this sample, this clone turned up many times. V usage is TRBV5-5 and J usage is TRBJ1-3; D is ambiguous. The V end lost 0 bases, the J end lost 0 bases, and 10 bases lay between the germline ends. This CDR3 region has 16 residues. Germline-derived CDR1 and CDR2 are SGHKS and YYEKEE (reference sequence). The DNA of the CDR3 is TGTGCCAGCAGCTTGGTGATAGATCCCTCTGGAAACACCATATATTTT. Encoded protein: CASSLVIDPSGNTIYF.

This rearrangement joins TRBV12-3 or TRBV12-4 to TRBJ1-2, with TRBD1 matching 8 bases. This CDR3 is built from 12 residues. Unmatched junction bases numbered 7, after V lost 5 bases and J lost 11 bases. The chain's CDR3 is CASSLGQGVYTF. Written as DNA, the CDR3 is TGTGCCAGCAGTCTAGGACAGGGTGTGTACACCTTC.

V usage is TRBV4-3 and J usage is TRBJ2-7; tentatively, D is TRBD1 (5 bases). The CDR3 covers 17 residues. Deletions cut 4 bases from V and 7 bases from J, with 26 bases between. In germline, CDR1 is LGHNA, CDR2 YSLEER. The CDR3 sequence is CASSPGKIGASKREQYF. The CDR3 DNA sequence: TGCGCCAGCAGCCCAGGGAAGATTGGGGCTTCAAAACGGGAGCAGTACTTC.

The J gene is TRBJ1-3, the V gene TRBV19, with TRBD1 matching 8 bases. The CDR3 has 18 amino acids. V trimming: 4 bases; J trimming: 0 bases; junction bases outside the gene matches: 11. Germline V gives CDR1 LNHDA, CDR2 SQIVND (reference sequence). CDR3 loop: CASSTRQGTTGSGNTIYF. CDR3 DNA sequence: TGTGCCAGTAGTACAAGACAGGGGACGACGGGCTCTGGAAACACCATATATTTT. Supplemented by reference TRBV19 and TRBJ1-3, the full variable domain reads DGGITQSPKYLFRKEGQNVTLSCEQNLNHDAMYWYRQDPGQGLRLIYYSQIVNDFQKGDIAEGYSVSREKKESFPLTVTSAQKNPTAFYLCASSTRQGTTGSGNTIYFGEGSWLTVV.

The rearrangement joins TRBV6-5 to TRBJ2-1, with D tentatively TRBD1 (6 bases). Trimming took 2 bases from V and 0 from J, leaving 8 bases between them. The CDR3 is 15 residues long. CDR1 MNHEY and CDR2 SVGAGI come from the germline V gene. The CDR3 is CASSYRGSSYNEQFF. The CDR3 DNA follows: TGTGCCAGCAGTTACAGGGGGAGCTCCTACAATGAGCAGTTCTTC.

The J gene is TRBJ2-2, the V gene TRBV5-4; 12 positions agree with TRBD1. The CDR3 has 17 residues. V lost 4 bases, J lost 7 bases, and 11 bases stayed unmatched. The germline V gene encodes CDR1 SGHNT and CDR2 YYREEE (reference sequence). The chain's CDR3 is CASSRSGTGGPNGELFF. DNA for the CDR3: TGTGCCAGCAGCCGTTCCGGGACAGGGGGCCCGAACGGGGAGCTGTTTTTT.

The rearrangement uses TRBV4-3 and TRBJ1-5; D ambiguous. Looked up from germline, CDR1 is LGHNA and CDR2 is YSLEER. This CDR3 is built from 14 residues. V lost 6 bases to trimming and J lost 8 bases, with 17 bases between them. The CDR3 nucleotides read TGCGCCAGCAGTCCGCAGGTTGCCGTGGAGCCCCAGCATTTT. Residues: CASSPQVAVEPQHF.

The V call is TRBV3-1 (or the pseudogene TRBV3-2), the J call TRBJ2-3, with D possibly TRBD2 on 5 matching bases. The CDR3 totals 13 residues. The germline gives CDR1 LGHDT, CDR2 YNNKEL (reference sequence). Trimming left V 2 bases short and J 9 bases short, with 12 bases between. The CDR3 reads CASSQLLWETQYF. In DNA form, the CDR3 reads TGTGCCAGCAGCCAACTGTTGTGGGAGACGCAGTATTTT.